This TCR beta chain was identified during a study of blood T cell repertoires in COVID-19. This table comes from immunoSEQ multiplex PCR, and its TCRdb copy is limited to in-frame clones, with some not included. The data contain under 450,000 clones, 87% of them singletons. This clone was recorded only once. The trim removed 4 bases at V and 3 bases at J, leaving 6 bases unmatched. The CDR3 has 15 residues. The germline CDR1 and CDR2 sequences are LNHDA and SQIVND (reference sequence). The rearrangement uses TRBV19 and TRBJ1-2; 9 bases map to TRBD1. The source is a woman in her 30s who had recovered from COVID-19. Sequencing was carried out using PBMCs or T cells enriched from blood (not recorded which). CDR3 protein: CASSTTGQGYYGYTF. In DNA form, the CDR3 reads TGTGCCAGTAGTACCACGGGACAGGGTTACTATGGCTACACCTTC.